A single count supports the clone carrying this T cell receptor (beta chain). Produced via immunoSEQ multiplex PCR; TCRdb's table is partial and in-frame only. The sample carries some 240,000 clones, 87% recorded once. This sample is part of a study of blood T cell repertoires in COVID-19. The V gene lost 4 bases and the J gene lost 4 bases, with 8 bases spanning the gap. Germline V gives CDR1 MNHEY, CDR2 SVGAGI. The CDR3 spans 13 residues. This chain joins TRBV6-5 and TRBJ1-5; D might be TRBD1 (5 bases). The sequenced sample was peripheral blood. The TCR sequence derives from a man aged 55 to 69 who had recovered from COVID-19. DNA for the CDR3: TGTGCCAGCAGTTCACAGGAAAATCAGCCCCAGCATTTT. This codes for CASSSQENQPQHF.